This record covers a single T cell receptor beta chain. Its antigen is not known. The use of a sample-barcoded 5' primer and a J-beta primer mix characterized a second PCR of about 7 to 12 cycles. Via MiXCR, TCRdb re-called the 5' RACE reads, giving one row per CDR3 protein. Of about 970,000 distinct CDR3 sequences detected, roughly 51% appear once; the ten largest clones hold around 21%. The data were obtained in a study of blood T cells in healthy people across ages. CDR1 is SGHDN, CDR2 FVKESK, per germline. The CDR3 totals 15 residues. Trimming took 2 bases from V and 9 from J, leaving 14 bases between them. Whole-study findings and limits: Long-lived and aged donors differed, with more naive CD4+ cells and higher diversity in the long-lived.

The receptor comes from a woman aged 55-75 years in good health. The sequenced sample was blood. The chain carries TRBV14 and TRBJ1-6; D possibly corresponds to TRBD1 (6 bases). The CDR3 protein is CASSQRRGFGSPLHF. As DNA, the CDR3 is TGTGCCAGCAGCCAACGCAGGGGTTTTGGTTCACCCCTCCACTTT. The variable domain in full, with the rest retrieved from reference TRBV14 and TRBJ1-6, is EAGVTQFPSHSVIEKGQTVTLRCDPISGHDNLYWYRRVMGKEIKFLLHFVKESKQDESGMPNNRFLAERTGGTYSTLKVQPAELEDSGVYFCASSQRRGFGSPLHFGNGTRLTVT.